This record covers a single T cell receptor (beta chain). What it binds is unknown. The data stem from a study of T cells after yellow fever vaccination. The CDR3 covers 17 residues. CDR1 SGHRS and CDR2 YFSETQ come from the germline V gene. The germline V and J ends were trimmed by 2 bases and 7 bases, with 22 bases remaining between them. One entry per CDR3 protein results from TCRdb running MiXCR on the 5' RACE reads. The table shows 200,000 to 300,000 distinct CDR3 sequences, with 10% to 15% occurring only once. Findings and caveats of the study: FACS-sorted repertoires might harbor abundant contaminating clonotypes from the bulk population.

Source: CD4+ T cells sorted from PBMCs, taken 45 days after the yellow fever booster vaccination. This TCR came from a man younger than 40 who received the YFV17D yellow fever vaccine. V usage is TRBV5-1 and J usage is TRBJ2-1, with D uncertain. CDR3 DNA sequence: TGCGCCAGCAGCTTTACCCGGACCCTGATAGGTGGGAATGAGCAGTTCTTC. It translates to CASSFTRTLIGGNEQFF. The full variable domain, completed using reference TRBV5-1 and TRBJ2-1, is KAGVTQTPRYLIKTRGQQVTLSCSPISGHRSVSWYQQTPGQGLQFLFEYFSETQRNKGNFPGRFSGRQFSNSRSEMNVSTLELGDSALYLCASSFTRTLIGGNEQFFGPGTRLTVL.